This T cell receptor beta chain stems from a study of blood T cell repertoires in COVID-19. Assay used: immunoSEQ multiplex PCR; TCRdb lists only in-frame clones, some missing. The sample consists of under 200,000 clones, around 82% of them appearing once. Sequencing was done on a sample of PBMCs or T cells enriched from blood (not recorded which). The sequence was obtained from a woman aged 60 to 75 with acute COVID-19.

DNA for the CDR3: TGTGCCAGCAGGGGCAGGGGGCGCGGAAATGAAAAACTGTTTTTT. Protein: CASRGRGRGNEKLFF. The chain carries TRBV6-5 and TRBJ1-4; 8 bases match TRBD1. The CDR3 length is 15 residues. The germline CDR1 and CDR2 sequences are MNHEY and SVGAGI. J lost 5 bases, V lost 6 bases, and 8 bases had no gene match.